These T cell receptor beta chains were read from a single sample in a study of blood T cell repertoires in COVID-19. Sequencing was performed with immunoSEQ multiplex PCR; in TCRdb, only in-frame clones are kept and a portion is missing. The sample has hundreds of thousands of clones; less than 90% are singletons. Sequencing was carried out using peripheral blood. These receptors were taken from a woman older than 75 with active or convalescent COVID-19. CDR3s include the opening cysteine and the closing phenylalanine or tryptophan. D genes are given only for firm matches. Clone sizes are given selectively: once, few, many, or a class where the clone is expanded.

size	length	V	J	D	DNA	CDR3
.	15	TRBV25-1	TRBJ2-6	TRBD1	TGTGCCAGCAGTCTAACAGGGGCTGGGGCCAACGTCCTGACTTTC	CASSLTGAGANVLTF
once	16	TRBV6-2/TRBV6-3	TRBJ2-5	TRBD2	TGTGCCAGCACCCCGACGCCAGGACTAGCTTGGGAGACCCAGTACTTC	CASTPTPGLAWETQYF
few	16	TRBV7-2	TRBJ2-7	.	TGTGCCAGCAGCTTAGATCACTCTAGTACGTCCTACGAGCAGTACTTC	CASSLDHSSTSYEQYF
.	15	TRBV28	TRBJ2-3	TRBD2	TGTGCCAGCAGTTTACCCGGGAGGGCCACAGATACGCAGTATTTT	CASSLPGRATDTQYF
once	13	TRBV10-3	TRBJ2-1	.	TGTGCCATCGGAGCCAGTTTTGGGAATGAGCAGTTCTTC	CAIGASFGNEQFF
once	14	TRBV28	TRBJ2-5	TRBD1	TGTGCCAGCAGTGTTCAGGGACAGGGGCTTCATCCGTACTTC	CASSVQGQGLHPYF
.	14	TRBV28	TRBJ1-2	.	TGTGCCAGCAGTACCCTACAGGGACAAGGGGGCTACACCTTC	CASSTLQGQGGYTF
.	15	TRBV28	TRBJ1-6	TRBD1	TGTGCCAGCAGCTCGGGACAGGGGGCTAGTTCACCCCTCCACTTT	CASSSGQGASSPLHF
.	16	TRBV5-1	TRBJ2-5	TRBD1	TGCGCCAGCAGCTTAATGACAGGGCCCAGCCAAGAGACCCAGTACTTC	CASSLMTGPSQETQYF
once	15	TRBV5-1	TRBJ2-1	.	TGCGCCAGCAGCTTGGATGAGGGCAGAAGGGATGAGCAGTTCTTC	CASSLDEGRRDEQFF
.	14	TRBV27	TRBJ2-5	.	TGTGCCAGCAGACGGACTACGTACCAAGAGACCCAGTACTTC	CASRRTTYQETQYF
.	12	TRBV6-1	TRBJ2-7	.	TGTGCCAGCAGTGAACTCGGCTACGAGCAGTACTTC	CASSELGYEQYF
.	11	TRBV18	TRBJ1-1	.	TGTGCCAGCTCACCCGTCCCTGAAGCTTTCTTT	CASSPVPEAFF
few	15	TRBV28	TRBJ1-2	.	TGTGCCAGCAGTTGGCGGGGGAAAGCTAACTATGGCTACACCTTC	CASSWRGKANYGYTF
.	13	TRBV12-3/TRBV12-4	TRBJ2-7	.	TGTGCCAGCAGTTTGTGGCCTCAGAGGGAGCAGTACTTC	CASSLWPQREQYF
.	14	TRBV5-6	TRBJ2-7	TRBD1	TGTGCCAGCAGCGTACAGGGGGCGGCCTACGAGCAGTACTTC	CASSVQGAAYEQYF
.	15	TRBV5-8	TRBJ2-3	.	TGTGCCAGCAGCTTGGTTCTACGGAGGGCAGATACGCAGTATTTT	CASSLVLRRADTQYF
.	16	TRBV7-3	TRBJ1-3	.	TGTGCCAGCAGCCGACCAAGGACTATCTCTGGAAACACCATATATTTT	CASSRPRTISGNTIYF
once	12	TRBV19	TRBJ1-2	.	TGTGCCAGTAGCCCAGAATCGGGTGGCTACACCTTC	CASSPESGGYTF
.	16	TRBV19	TRBJ1-2	TRBD1	TGTGCCAGTAGTAACTACGGGACAGGAACGAGAAATGGCTACACCTTC	CASSNYGTGTRNGYTF
.	13	TRBV12-3/TRBV12-4	TRBJ1-2	.	TGTGCCAGCAGTTTAGCAGGCCTAGGCGGCTACACCTTC	CASSLAGLGGYTF
.	15	TRBV4-3	TRBJ1-1	.	TGCGCCAGCAGCCAAGATGTGGCTGGAGGCACTGAAGCTTTCTTT	CASSQDVAGGTEAFF
.	14	TRBV2	TRBJ1-2	.	TGTGCCAGCAGTCGGGACAACCAATTATATGGCTACACCTTC	CASSRDNQLYGYTF
.	17	TRBV27	TRBJ2-3	TRBD2	TGTGCCAGCAGCCGCTCCGGACTAGCGGGAGGCACAGATACGCAGTATTTT	CASSRSGLAGGTDTQYF
.	15	TRBV7-8	TRBJ2-1	TRBD2	TGTGCCAGCAGCTTACTAGCGGGCCCCTACAATGAGCAGTTCTTC	CASSLLAGPYNEQFF
few	15	TRBV9	TRBJ1-5	TRBD1	TGTGCCAGCAGCACGTCGGACAGGGGCAATCAGCCCCAGCATTTT	CASSTSDRGNQPQHF
once	13	TRBV7-2	TRBJ1-6	.	TGTGCCTCCAGGGGAATGAGCAATTCACCCCTCCACTTT	CASRGMSNSPLHF
.	17	TRBV1	TRBJ1-5	.	TGCACCAGCAGCCTTTCCCAGGGATGGGGGCGCAATCAGCCCCAGCATTTT	CTSSLSQGWGRNQPQHF
few	13	TRBV14	TRBJ1-2	.	TGTGCCAGCAGCCTTACGACAAGCTATGGCTACACCTTC	CASSLTTSYGYTF
.	13	TRBV7-2	TRBJ2-1	TRBD2	TGTGCCAGCAGCTTTGGAACTAGCGGGCATCAGTTCTTC	CASSFGTSGHQFF
.	14	TRBV7-9	TRBJ2-1	.	TGTGCCAGCAGCTTCGGGTTTCCCTACAATGAGCAGTTCTTC	CASSFGFPYNEQFF
.	15	TRBV19	TRBJ1-1	TRBD1	TGTGCCAGTAGTCGAACGGACAGGGTGAACACTGAAGCTTTCTTT	CASSRTDRVNTEAFF
few	13	TRBV5-6	TRBJ2-3	.	TGTGCCAGCAGCGTAGGGGCCACAGATACGCAGTATTTT	CASSVGATDTQYF
once	16	TRBV9	TRBJ2-1	.	TGTGCCAGCAGCGGGGGTAGCGGAGACTCCTACAATGAGCAGTTCTTC	CASSGGSGDSYNEQFF
.	16	TRBV2	TRBJ1-5	.	TGTGCCAGCAGCGGTCCCAGGGGTCCCTTAGGAATGGCCCAGCATTTT	CASSGPRGPLGMAQHF
.	14	TRBV19	TRBJ2-1	TRBD2	TGTGCCAGTAAGGCGGGAGGCTCCTACAATGAGCAGTTCTTC	CASKAGGSYNEQFF
.	13	TRBV12-3/TRBV12-4	TRBJ2-3	TRBD2	TGTGCCAGCAACGGGGGGGTCACAGATACGCAGTATTTT	CASNGGVTDTQYF
.	18	TRBV14	TRBJ1-1	TRBD1	TGTGCCAGCAGCCAAGATAAACAGGGGGCGGTCTTGTCCACTGAAGCTTTCTTT	CASSQDKQGAVLSTEAFF
.	14	TRBV10-3	TRBJ2-5	.	TGTGCCATCAGTCTACAGGGTGGCCAAGAGACCCAGTACTTC	CAISLQGGQETQYF
few	13	TRBV10-3	TRBJ1-2	.	TGTGCCATCAGGGAAACAGCTCGCGATGGCTACACCTTC	CAIRETARDGYTF
.	14	TRBV2	TRBJ2-7	TRBD2	TGTGCCAGCAGTGACCGGCGGGGGGCCAACGAGCAGTACTTC	CASSDRRGANEQYF
.	16	TRBV7-9	TRBJ2-7	TRBD1	TGTGCCAGCAGCCCGGGACAGGGGGACCACACCTACGAGCAGTACTTC	CASSPGQGDHTYEQYF